Listed here are 28 T cell receptor beta chains from one sample, sequenced in a study of T cells after yellow fever vaccination. A single record per CDR3 protein comes from TCRdb applying MiXCR to the 5' RACE reads. The sample holds around 340,000 distinct CDR3 sequences, 8.7% seen once. This material consisted of PBMCs, taken on the day of the first yellow fever vaccination. The receptors were sampled from a man aged 18 to 30 who received the YFV17D yellow fever vaccine.

The J gene is TRBJ2-3, the V gene TRBV2; D not resolved. Germline CDR1 is SNHLY and CDR2 is FYNNEI. V dropped 3 bases and J dropped 5 bases, with 6 bases sitting between them. The CDR3 loop spans 12 amino acids. CDR3 residues: CASSESRDTQYF. Here the CDR3 DNA reads TGTGCCAGCAGTGAGTCTAGAGATACGCAGTATTTT.

This clonotype was seen many times. The rearrangement joins TRBV11-2 to TRBJ2-5, with D possibly being TRBD2 (5 bases). In germline, CDR1 is SGHAT, CDR2 FQNNGV. The V end was cut by 4 bases, the J end by 5 bases, with 8 bases between. The CDR3 consists of 12 residues. Here the CDR3 DNA reads TGTGCCAGCAGCTCCCAGCGGGAGACCCAGTACTTC. Its translation: CASSSQRETQYF.

This chain connects TRBV27 to TRBJ1-6, with D hard to call. Germline CDR1 is MNHEY and CDR2 is SMNVEV (reference sequence). The CDR3 has 15 amino acids. The V end was cut by 3 bases, the J end by 0 bases, with 6 bases between. Here the CDR3 DNA reads TGTGCCAGCAGTTTCCAGAGCTCCTATAATTCACCCCTCCACTTT. It encodes CASSFQSSYNSPLHF.

This sequence joins TRBV4-1 and TRBJ2-1; 9 nucleotides match TRBD1. With 4 bases clipped from V and 3 bases from J, the junction kept 10 bases outside the gene matches. The germline V gene encodes CDR1 MGHRA and CDR2 YSYEKL. The CDR3 runs to 17 residues. CDR3 region: CASSPMRGQGDYNEQFF. The CDR3 nucleotides read TGCGCCAGCAGCCCCATGCGGGGACAGGGAGACTACAATGAGCAGTTCTTC.

V is TRBV19 and J is TRBJ1-1; perhaps TRBD1 as D (5 bases). This CDR3 has 17 amino acids. The germline V gene has CDR1 LNHDA and CDR2 SQIVND (reference sequence). The V and J ends lost 4 bases and 0 bases respectively, with 18 bases between them. CDR3: CASSTPRGVRMNTEAFF. DNA of the CDR3: TGTGCCAGTAGTACTCCCCGGGGGGTTCGGATGAACACTGAAGCTTTCTTT.

A few counts support this clonotype. The rearrangement links TRBV12-5 to TRBJ2-7; a possible D gene is TRBD1 (6 bases). The V end was cut by 5 bases, the J end by 2 bases, with 13 bases between. The CDR3 spans 14 residues. Germline V CDR1 and CDR2: LGHNT, FRNRAP. The CDR3: CASGPETGPYEQYF. The CDR3, as DNA: TGTGCTAGTGGTCCTGAGACAGGTCCCTACGAGCAGTACTTC.

This clonotype was found a few times. The chain carries TRBV7-2 and TRBJ2-7; the D is unclear. V was pared by 3 bases and J by 1 base, with 7 bases between. CDR3 size: 13 residues. The germline CDR1 and CDR2 sequences are SGHTA and FQGNSA. CDR3 nucleotide sequence: TGTGCCAGCAGCTTTTTCCAGTCCTACGAGCAGTACGTC. This gives the protein CASSFFQSYEQYV.

The CDR3 is CASSLGTTGEEQFF. The CDR3 nucleotides are TGTGCCAGCAGCTTAGGAACGACAGGGGAGGAGCAGTTCTTC. The gene calls are TRBV11-1 and TRBJ2-1, with 8 bases matching TRBD1. The CDR3 runs to 14 residues. Trimming cost V 1 base and J 10 bases; bases outside gene matches: 6. Germline loops: CDR1 SGHAT, CDR2 FQDESV (reference sequence).

This clonotype was detected only a few times. This rearrangement joins TRBV28 to TRBJ2-5; D is ambiguous. Trimming took 7 bases from V and 5 from J, leaving 17 bases between them. Germline CDR1 is MDHEN and CDR2 is SYDVKM. This CDR3 is 14 amino acids long. CDR3 nucleotide sequence: TGTGCCAGCACGTTCGACCAGCTGTCGGAGACCCAGTACTTC. Protein: CASTFDQLSETQYF. Filled out from reference TRBV28 and TRBJ2-5, the complete variable domain reads DVKVTQSSRYLVKRTGEKVFLECVQDMDHENMFWYRQDPGLGLRLIYFSYDVKMKEKGDIPEGYSVSREKKERFSLILESASTNQTSMYLCASTFDQLSETQYFGPGTRLLVL.

This clonotype was counted a few times. The J gene is TRBJ2-7, the V gene TRBV12-2; TRBD2, the table's D call, lacks a check against the DNA. TRBV12-2 constitutes a pseudogene. The CDR3 is made up of 13 amino acids. CDR3 amino acids: CASRRAPGIEQYF. CDR3 bases: TGTGCAAGTCGCAGGGCCCCTGGGATCGAGCAGTACTTC.

The chain couples TRBV7-6 to TRBJ1-3; 8 nucleotides line up with TRBD1. V lost 3 bases and J lost 2; bases outside the gene matches: 3. This CDR3 region has 15 residues. The germline CDR1 and CDR2 sequences are SGHVS and FNYEAQ. CDR3 bases: TGTGCCAGCAGCTTGAAACAGGGGGCTGGAAACACCATATATTTT. Encoded protein: CASSLKQGAGNTIYF.

This clonotype was seen a few times. The chain combines TRBV27 with TRBJ2-3; a weak D match, TRBD1 (5 bases). Germline V CDR1 and CDR2: MNHEY, SMNVEV (reference sequence). The ends were cut back, 3 bases at V and 2 bases at J, with 15 bases in the middle. CDR3 length equals 16 residues. The CDR3 loop is CASSFEAGSHTDTQYF. The CDR3 nucleotides are TGTGCCAGCAGTTTCGAGGCAGGGTCCCACACAGATACGCAGTATTTT.

The rearrangement uses TRBV12-3 or TRBV12-4 and TRBJ2-5; no reliable D call. With 3 bases removed from V and 5 bases from J, the gap between germline ends came to 10 bases. The CDR3 is made up of 13 amino acids. CDR3 bases: TGTGCCAGCAGTTTTTCCCAGAGGGAGACCCAGTACTTC. It is translated as CASSFSQRETQYF.

The genes are TRBV4-3 and TRBJ2-1; D ambiguous. This CDR3 has 16 residues. The germline CDR1 and CDR2 sequences are LGHNA and YSLEER. V lost 0 bases and J lost 0, with 9 bases in between. DNA for the CDR3: TGCGCCAGCAGCCAAGATGACACGAGCTCCTACAATGAGCAGTTCTTC. This sequence encodes CASSQDDTSSYNEQFF.

This chain uses TRBV7-2 with TRBJ2-7, with 10 bases aligning to TRBD1. The CDR3 is 15 residues long. From germline, CDR1 is SGHTA and CDR2 FQGNSA. The ends lost 5 bases at V and 6 bases at J; junction bases unmatched: 10. The CDR3, as DNA: TGTGCCAGCAGCATCGGGACAGGGGAGTTATCCGAGCAGTACTTC. It is translated as CASSIGTGELSEQYF.

This clonotype was picked up a small number of times. The chain links TRBV7-2 to TRBJ2-7; no reliable D call. Germline CDR1 SGHTA, CDR2 FQGNSA. Trimming removed 1 base at V and 1 base at J, with 5 bases between. CDR3 length: 13 amino acids. CDR3: CASSLGFSYEQYF. In DNA, the CDR3 is TGTGCCAGCAGCTTAGGGTTTTCCTACGAGCAGTACTTC.

At least ten counts were recorded for this clonotype. This chain joins TRBV20-1 and TRBJ2-7; 8 positions match TRBD2. Germline values: CDR1 DFQATT, CDR2 SNEGSKA (reference sequence). The trim removed 3 bases at V and 4 bases at J, leaving 5 bases unmatched. This CDR3 has 13 residues. The CDR3 reads CSARSSGGYEQYF. The DNA for the CDR3 is TGCAGTGCTAGGTCCAGCGGGGGTTACGAGCAGTACTTC.

This clonotype was seen a few times. The chain has TRBV9 and TRBJ2-5; possible D gene TRBD1, 6 bases. The CDR3 runs to 14 residues. The germline V gene has CDR1 SGDLS and CDR2 YYNGEE. The V end was cut by 0 bases, the J end by 2 bases, with 8 bases between. The CDR3 nucleotides read TGTGCCAGCAGCGTAGGGGGGCCACAAGAGACCCAGTACTTC. This gives the protein CASSVGGPQETQYF.

The V gene is TRBV6-2 or TRBV6-3, the J gene TRBJ2-7; 9 bases map to TRBD2. The CDR3 is 14 amino acids. Germline values: CDR1 MNHEY, CDR2 SVGEGT. With V trimmed by 4 bases and J by 6 bases, 7 bases remained unmatched. This CDR3 reads CASSFLLAGSEQYV. The CDR3, as DNA: TGTGCCAGCAGTTTCCTACTAGCGGGCTCCGAGCAGTACGTC.

This clonotype appeared a few times. The genes are TRBV10-3 and TRBJ2-3; TRBD1 is a possible D gene (5 bases). The germline V and J ends were trimmed by 6 bases and 2 bases, with 12 bases remaining between them. The CDR3 spans 14 residues. The germline V gene encodes CDR1 ENHRY and CDR2 SYGVKD. In DNA form, the CDR3 reads TGTGCCATCAGAGGGGCCCTTAACACAGATACGCAGTATTTT. It yields the protein CAIRGALNTDTQYF.

The chain couples TRBV6-5 to TRBJ2-1; TRBD1 agrees at 9 bases. V shed 4 bases and J 12 bases; nucleotides not matched to a gene: 10. The CDR3 totals 14 residues. Germline V gene lookup returns CDR1 MNHEY and CDR2 SVGAGI. CDR3 nucleotide sequence: TGTGCCAGCAGTTCACCGGGACAGGGTACCGGGCAGTTCTTC. Translating gives CASSSPGQGTGQFF.

This clonotype was recorded at least ten times. V gene TRBV7-2 combines with J gene TRBJ2-7, with D possibly TRBD1 on 5 matching bases. From germline, CDR1 is SGHTA and CDR2 FQGNSA. This CDR3 is 14 amino acids long. V was clipped by 0 bases and J by 2 bases, with 8 bases between them. The CDR3 DNA is TGTGCCAGCAGCTTAGCGGGGCCCACCTACGAGCAGTACTTC. The encoded protein is CASSLAGPTYEQYF.

This clonotype was seen a single time. The genes are TRBV5-5 and TRBJ2-7, with 8 bases fitting TRBD1. Trimming cost V 0 bases and J 6 bases; bases outside gene matches: 8. CDR3 size: 15 residues. CDR1 and CDR2 (germline): SGHKS, YYEKEE (reference sequence). The DNA for the CDR3 is TGTGCCAGCAGCTTGGCCGGGACAGGTCGGTCCGAGCAGTACGTC. It codes for CASSLAGTGRSEQYV.

This clonotype has only a few counts. The gene calls are TRBV10-1 and TRBJ1-5, with 10 bases matching TRBD1. Per germline, CDR1 WNHNN and CDR2 SYGVQD (reference sequence). There are 16 residues in the CDR3. V lost 6 bases, J lost 0 bases, and 5 bases stayed unmatched. CDR3 coding DNA: TGCGCCAGCAGACCCGGGACAGGGGATAGCAATCAGCCCCAGCATTTT. It is translated as CASRPGTGDSNQPQHF.

This clonotype was counted many times. V gene TRBV5-1 combines with J gene TRBJ1-1; TRBD1 aligns across 8 bases. V shed 5 bases and J 5 bases; nucleotides not matched to a gene: 11. CDR1 and CDR2 from the germline V gene are SGHRS and YFSETQ. The length of the CDR3 is 15 residues. This CDR3 reads CASRRFRGPNTEAFF. The CDR3 DNA sequence: TGCGCCAGCAGAAGGTTCAGGGGGCCTAATACTGAAGCTTTCTTT. Combining the CDR3 with reference TRBV5-1 and TRBJ1-1 gives the whole variable domain KAGVTQTPRYLIKTRGQQVTLSCSPISGHRSVSWYQQTPGQGLQFLFEYFSETQRNKGNFPGRFSGRQFSNSRSEMNVSTLELGDSALYLCASRRFRGPNTEAFFGQGTRLTVV.

The chain is built from TRBV5-1 and TRBJ2-7; D tentatively fits TRBD1 or TRBD2 (5 bases each). V was pared by 6 bases and J by 6 bases, with 22 bases between. Germline lookup yields CDR1 SGHRS and CDR2 YFSETQ. The CDR3 has 15 amino acids. The CDR3 here is CASTTGIQGASEQYF. CDR3 nucleotides: TGCGCCAGCACCACCGGGATTCAGGGCGCCTCCGAGCAGTACTTC.

This clonotype has ten or more counts. The chain links TRBV11-2 to TRBJ2-7, with 9 bases matching TRBD1. The CDR3 spans 14 residues. The germline gives CDR1 SGHAT, CDR2 FQNNGV. V dropped 5 bases and J dropped 6; count of bases not matched to a gene: 8. CDR3 residues: CASSEYRGQSEQYF. CDR3 DNA sequence: TGTGCCAGCAGCGAATACAGGGGGCAAAGCGAGCAGTACTTC.

J is TRBJ2-7 and V is TRBV4-3, with 7 bases aligning to TRBD1. Germline-derived CDR1 and CDR2 are LGHNA and YSLEER. The CDR3 is 15 residues long. Trimming at V came to 5 bases and at J to 2 bases, leaving 9 bases not matched to a gene. The CDR3 region has the DNA TGCGCCAGCAGCGTAGGGGTTACAGGGGCCTACGAGCAGTACTTC. Its translation: CASSVGVTGAYEQYF.